This TCR beta chain was recorded in a study of cytomegalovirus exposure and HLA in healthy donors. There are 13 residues in the CDR3. The germline CDR1 and CDR2 sequences are MNHNY and SVGAGI (reference sequence). V was clipped by 9 bases and J by 6 bases, with 16 bases between them. The primer mix had 60 Vbeta and 13 Jbeta primers. Method: immunoSEQ multiplex PCR; TCRdb's copy keeps in-frame clones and lacks some. There are just over 150,000 clones in the sample; around 84% occur only once, and 3.1% lies in the top ten. The chain is built from TRBV6-6 and TRBJ2-3; possible D gene TRBD2, 5 bases. This TCR came from a woman aged 40-49 years in good health and CMV-seronegative. Sequencing was carried out using PBMCs. In DNA form, the CDR3 reads TGTGCCAGTACGGGCCCCGGGAAGGATACGCAGTATTTT. Translation: CASTGPGKDTQYF.